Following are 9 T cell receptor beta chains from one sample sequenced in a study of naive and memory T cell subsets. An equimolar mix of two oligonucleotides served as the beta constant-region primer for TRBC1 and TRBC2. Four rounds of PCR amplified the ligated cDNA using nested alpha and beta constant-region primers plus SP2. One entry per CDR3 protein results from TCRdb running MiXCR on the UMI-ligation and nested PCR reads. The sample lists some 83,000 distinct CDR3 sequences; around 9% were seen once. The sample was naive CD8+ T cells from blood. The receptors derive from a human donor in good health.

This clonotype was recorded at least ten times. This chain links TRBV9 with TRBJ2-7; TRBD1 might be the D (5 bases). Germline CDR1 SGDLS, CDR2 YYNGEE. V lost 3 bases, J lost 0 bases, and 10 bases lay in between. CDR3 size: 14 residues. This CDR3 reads CASSGGHNSYEQYF. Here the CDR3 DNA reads TGTGCCAGCAGCGGAGGACACAACTCCTACGAGCAGTACTTC.

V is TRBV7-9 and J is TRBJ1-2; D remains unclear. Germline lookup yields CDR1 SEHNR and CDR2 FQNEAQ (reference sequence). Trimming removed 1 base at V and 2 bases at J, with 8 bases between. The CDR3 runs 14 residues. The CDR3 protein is CASSLGRVNYGYTF. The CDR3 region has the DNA TGTGCCAGCAGCTTAGGCAGAGTGAACTATGGCTACACCTTC.

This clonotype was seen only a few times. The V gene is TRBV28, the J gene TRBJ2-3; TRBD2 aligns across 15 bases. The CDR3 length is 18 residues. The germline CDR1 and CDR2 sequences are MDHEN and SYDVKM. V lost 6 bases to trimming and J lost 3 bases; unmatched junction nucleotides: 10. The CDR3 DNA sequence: TGTGCCAGCAGCATCGGACTAGCGGGAGGGCCAATGACAGATACGCAGTATTTT. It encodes CASSIGLAGGPMTDTQYF.

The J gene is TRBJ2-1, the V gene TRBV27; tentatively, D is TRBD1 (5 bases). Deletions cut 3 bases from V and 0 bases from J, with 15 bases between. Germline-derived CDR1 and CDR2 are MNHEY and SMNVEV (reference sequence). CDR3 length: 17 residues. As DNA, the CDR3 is TGTGCCAGCAGTTTCAACCCGACGACAGACTCCTACAATGAGCAGTTCTTC. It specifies CASSFNPTTDSYNEQFF.

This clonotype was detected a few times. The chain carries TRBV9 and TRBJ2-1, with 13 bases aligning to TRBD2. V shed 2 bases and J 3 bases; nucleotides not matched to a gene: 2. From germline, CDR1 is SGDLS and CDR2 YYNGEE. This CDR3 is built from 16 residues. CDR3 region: CASSVGTSGNYNEQFF. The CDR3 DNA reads TGTGCCAGCAGCGTGGGGACTAGCGGGAACTACAATGAGCAGTTCTTC.

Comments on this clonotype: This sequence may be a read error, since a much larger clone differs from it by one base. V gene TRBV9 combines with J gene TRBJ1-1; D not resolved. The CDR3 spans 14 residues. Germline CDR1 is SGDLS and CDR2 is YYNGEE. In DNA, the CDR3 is TGTGCCGGCAGCGTAGGGCAGAAGAACACTGAAGCTTTCTTT. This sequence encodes CAGSVGQKNTEAFF. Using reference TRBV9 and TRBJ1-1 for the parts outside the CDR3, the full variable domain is DSGVTQTPKHLITATGQRVTLRCSPRSGDLSVYWYQQSLDQGLQFLIQYYNGEERAKGNILERFSAQQFPDLHSELNLSSLELGDSALYFCAGSVGQKNTEAFFGQGTRLTVV.

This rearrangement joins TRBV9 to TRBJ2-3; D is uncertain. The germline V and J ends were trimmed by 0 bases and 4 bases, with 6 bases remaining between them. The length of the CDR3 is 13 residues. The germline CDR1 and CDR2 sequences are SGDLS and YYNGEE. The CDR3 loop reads CASSVGGSDTQYF. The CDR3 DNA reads TGTGCCAGCAGCGTAGGTGGTTCAGATACGCAGTATTTT. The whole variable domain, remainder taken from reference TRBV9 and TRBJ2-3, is DSGVTQTPKHLITATGQRVTLRCSPRSGDLSVYWYQQSLDQGLQFLIQYYNGEERAKGNILERFSAQQFPDLHSELNLSSLELGDSALYFCASSVGGSDTQYFGPGTRLTVL.

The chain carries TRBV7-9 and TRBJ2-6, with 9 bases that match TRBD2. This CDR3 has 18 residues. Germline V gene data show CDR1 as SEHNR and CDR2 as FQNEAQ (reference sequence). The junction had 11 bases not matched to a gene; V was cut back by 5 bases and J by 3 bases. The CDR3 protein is CASSPVAGEVVGANVLTF. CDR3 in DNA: TGTGCCAGCAGCCCCGTAGCGGGGGAAGTTGTTGGGGCCAACGTCCTGACTTTC.

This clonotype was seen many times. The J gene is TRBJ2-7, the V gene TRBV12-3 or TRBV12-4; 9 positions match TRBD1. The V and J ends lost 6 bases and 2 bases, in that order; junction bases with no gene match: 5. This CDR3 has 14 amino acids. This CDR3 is CASSPGQGAYEQYF. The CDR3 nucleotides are TGTGCCAGCAGCCCGGGACAGGGAGCCTACGAGCAGTACTTC.